Included here is one TCR beta chain sequence, with context. Its matching antigen is unknown. CDR3 size: 16 residues. The V gene lost 7 bases and the J gene lost 6 bases, with 24 bases spanning the gap. Germline-derived CDR1 and CDR2 are LNHDA and SQIVND (reference sequence). For TCRbeta, the library was prepared with unique molecular identifiers. Via MiXCR, TCRdb re-called the PCR reads, giving one row per CDR3 protein. The repertoire consists of about 150,000 distinct CDR3 sequences, with around 10% occurring once and the leading ten covering over 10%. The entry originates in a study of T-cell reconstitution after alpha-beta-depleted transplantation in children. Study-wide findings and caveats: About two months after transplant, alpha-beta T cells reportedly came from several hundred expanded graft clones. One year after transplant, T-cell counts and diversity came mostly from newly produced T cells.

This clonotype was obtained from a boy aged 2-15 years with acute myeloid leukemia, due to receive a stem cell transplant. This chain uses TRBV19 with TRBJ1-2; D uncertain. The sample consisted of PBMCs, taken before TCRalphabeta/CD19-depleted stem cell transplant. CDR3 loop: CASTPRRGEGRDGYTF. The DNA for the CDR3 is TGTGCCAGTACCCCCCGGCGGGGAGAAGGACGGGATGGCTACACCTTC.